This T cell receptor (beta chain) originates from a study of control samples from healthy donors and cancer patients (dated by TCRdb to the early 2020s). Library preparation employed the immunoSEQ multiplex PCR assay. This immuneACCESS table, as held by TCRdb, lists in-frame sequences with V and J called but not all clones. Of the missing ones, under half trace to an unresolved V gene in checked studies; the others have no known cause. The sample table shows about 250,000 clones, and roughly four fifths are seen once. The ten largest clonotypes hold 13% of the sample. Unmatched junction bases come to 4, with V trimmed by 8 bases and J by 0 bases. Via the germline V gene, CDR1 is MNHEY and CDR2 SVGAGI. Including cysteine and phenylalanine, the CDR3 has 13 amino acids. The only DNA kept is the CDR3, 39 bases in frame from the first base. A note on this clone: This clone's antigen is unknown. No much larger clone is present one base from it, and per-base qualities are unavailable.

Sequencing input: PBMCs. The chain employs TRBV6-5 and TRBJ2-7; 7 bases in the junction line up with TRBD1. The TCR was taken from a woman aged 60-75 years with lung cancer. The DNA reads TGTGCCAGCGGAAGGGACAGCTCCTACGAGCAGTACTTC. It codes for CASGRDSSYEQYF.